Listed below are T cell receptor beta chains from one sample, sequenced in a study of blood T cells in healthy people across ages. One entry per CDR3 protein results from TCRdb running MiXCR on the 5' RACE reads. The top ten hold about a quarter of the sample, which has approximately 790,000 distinct CDR3 sequences, around 62% seen once. The sample consisted of blood. The source is a man in his thirties or forties in good health. The CDR3 runs from the conserved cysteine through the conserved F or W. A D gene is named only where the DNA matches it firmly. Size is stated for part of the rows, as once, few or many counts, or as a class when the clone is expanded.

d_gene	v_gene	j_gene	abundance	CDR3aa	CDR3nt
TRBD1	TRBV4-2	TRBJ1-4	-	CASSQGQGAGEKLFF	TGTGCCAGCAGTCAGGGACAGGGGGCGGGTGAAAAACTGTTTTTT
-	TRBV7-2	TRBJ1-6	-	CASSLTGPKDSPLHF	TGTGCCAGCAGCTTGACCGGGCCGAAGGATTCACCCCTCCACTTT
TRBD1	TRBV2	TRBJ2-7	few	CASSDRMMGGTGGYEQYF	TGTGCCAGCAGTGATCGAATGATGGGAGGGACAGGGGGCTACGAGCAGTACTTC
TRBD2	TRBV7-2	TRBJ2-3	-	CASSFKRGGSPSTDTQYF	TGTGCCAGCAGCTTTAAGCGGGGGGGTTCCCCTAGCACAGATACGCAGTATTTT
-	TRBV12-3/TRBV12-4	TRBJ1-2	-	CASSLGPGSGYTF	TGTGCCAGCAGTTTAGGGCCAGGGAGTGGCTACACCTTC
TRBD2	TRBV12-3/TRBV12-4	TRBJ2-7	few	CASSLSGGVHEQYF	TGTGCCAGCAGTTTAAGCGGGGGGGTCCACGAGCAGTACTTC
-	TRBV20-1	TRBJ2-7	-	CSASLRPTDEQYF	TGCAGTGCTAGCCTCAGACCTACCGACGAGCAGTACTTC
-	TRBV7-2	TRBJ1-2	few	CASSRATEGGYTF	TGTGCCAGCAGCCGAGCAACCGAGGGTGGCTACACCTTC
-	TRBV29-1	TRBJ2-4	few	CSALEGNIQYF	TGCAGCGCCCTGGAAGGAAACATTCAGTACTTC
TRBD1	TRBV7-9	TRBJ2-5	-	CASSLDRGRRNEQYF	TGTGCCAGCAGTTTGGACAGGGGGCGCAGAAATGAGCAGTACTTC
TRBD1	TRBV6-2/TRBV6-3	TRBJ2-7	-	CASNRRQGSYEQYF	TGTGCCAGCAATCGGAGACAGGGGTCCTACGAGCAGTACTTC
TRBD1	TRBV12-3/TRBV12-4	TRBJ2-7	few	CASNRGPGDYEQYF	TGTGCCAGCAACAGGGGTCCCGGGGACTACGAGCAGTACTTC
-	TRBV5-1	TRBJ2-5	few	CASSLYQDRGQETQYF	TGCGCCAGCAGCTTGTATCAGGACCGTGGACAAGAGACCCAGTACTTC
-	TRBV7-2	TRBJ1-2	-	CASSLRVGQNYGYTF	TGTGCCAGCAGCCTCCGCGTTGGGCAGAACTATGGCTACACCTTC
-	TRBV6-2/TRBV6-3	TRBJ2-7	-	CASSYFGLSSYEQYF	TGTGCCAGCAGTTATTTCGGACTAAGCTCCTACGAGCAGTACTTC
-	TRBV5-1	TRBJ2-1	-	CASSLTGETYNEQFF	TGCGCCAGCAGCTTGACCGGGGAAACCTACAATGAGCAGTTCTTC
-	TRBV6-6	TRBJ1-5	-	CASILGWGSNQPQHF	TGTGCCAGCATTCTAGGGTGGGGTAGCAATCAGCCCCAGCATTTT
TRBD1	TRBV28	TRBJ2-7	few	CASRKGQGFHEQYF	TGTGCCAGCAGAAAGGGACAGGGGTTCCACGAGCAGTACTTC
-	TRBV10-3	TRBJ1-2	-	CAISESVSQGNYGYTF	TGTGCCATCAGTGAGTCGGTGAGCCAGGGGAACTATGGCTACACCTTC
-	TRBV12-3/TRBV12-4	TRBJ2-3	-	CASSISSSTDTQYF	TGTGCCAGCAGCATAAGTTCTAGCACAGATACGCAGTATTTT
TRBD1	TRBV6-5	TRBJ2-3	few	CASRDRGRGDTQYF	TGTGCCAGCAGGGACAGGGGCAGAGGTGATACGCAGTATTTT
-	TRBV20-1	TRBJ1-2	-	CSAPLSRNYGYTF	TGCAGTGCTCCCTTATCCCGCAACTATGGCTACACCTTC
TRBD1	TRBV15	TRBJ2-7	few	CATSTGQGASEQYF	TGTGCCACCAGCACCGGACAGGGGGCTAGCGAGCAGTACTTC
-	TRBV9	TRBJ2-7	few	CASSSRAQPLKGYEQYF	TGTGCCAGCAGCTCCAGGGCCCAACCGCTGAAAGGCTACGAGCAGTACTTC
-	TRBV4-3	TRBJ1-4	-	CASSLIDGAEKLFF	TGCGCCAGCAGCCTCATAGACGGGGCTGAAAAACTGTTTTTT
-	TRBV11-2	TRBJ2-1	-	CASSFGSVYNEQFF	TGTGCCAGCAGCTTCGGTTCTGTCTACAATGAGCAGTTCTTC
-	TRBV7-2	TRBJ2-3	-	CASSLMSGPGDTQYF	TGTGCCAGCAGCTTAATGTCGGGGCCGGGAGATACGCAGTATTTT
-	TRBV7-6	TRBJ1-2	-	CASSLAGADNYGYTF	TGTGCCAGCAGCTTAGCTGGAGCCGATAACTATGGCTACACCTTC
TRBD1	TRBV6-6	TRBJ2-7	-	CASTGQGLLYEQYF	TGTGCCAGCACCGGACAGGGTCTACTGTACGAGCAGTACTTC
TRBD1	TRBV14	TRBJ1-2	-	CASSPSLTGDPNYGYTF	TGTGCCAGCAGCCCAAGCCTGACAGGGGATCCTAACTATGGCTACACCTTC
TRBD1	TRBV10-3	TRBJ2-1	-	CAISGQGGEQFF	TGTGCCATCAGTGGACAGGGTGGTGAGCAGTTCTTC
TRBD2	TRBV28	TRBJ2-5	-	CASSFPGGWETQYF	TGTGCCAGCAGTTTTCCGGGGGGGTGGGAGACCCAGTACTTC
-	TRBV28	TRBJ1-2	-	CASSQRQAPHYGYTF	TGTGCCAGCTCCCAGAGACAGGCCCCTCACTATGGCTACACCTTC
-	TRBV28	TRBJ2-1	-	CASSGIHNEQFF	TGTGCCAGCAGTGGGATCCACAATGAGCAGTTCTTC
TRBD1	TRBV9	TRBJ2-7	many	CASSPRDRGYEQYF	TGTGCCAGCAGCCCCCGGGACAGGGGCTACGAGCAGTACTTC
-	TRBV29-1	TRBJ1-4	-	CSVEDGKGYSEKLFF	TGCAGCGTTGAAGACGGGAAGGGCTATAGTGAAAAACTGTTTTTT
TRBD2	TRBV12-3/TRBV12-4	TRBJ2-1	-	CASSFGGEGNEQFF	TGTGCCAGCAGTTTTGGCGGGGAGGGCAATGAGCAGTTCTTC
TRBD1	TRBV28	TRBJ2-7	-	CACSLGPGQGLHEQYF	TGTGCCTGCAGTTTGGGACCGGGACAGGGGCTCCACGAGCAGTACTTC
-	TRBV12-3/TRBV12-4	TRBJ2-3	once	CASSLWGLDNTDTQYF	TGTGCCAGCAGTTTATGGGGCCTCGATAACACAGATACGCAGTATTTT
-	TRBV12-3/TRBV12-4	TRBJ2-3	-	CASRGITDTQYF	TGTGCCAGCAGGGGGATCACAGATACGCAGTATTTT